This TCR beta chain was sequenced in a study of regulatory T cells in long-lasting Graves disease. Time point defined: newly diagnosed GD, antithyroid drugs for less than 3 months. The TCR library was prepared using RNA isolated from PBMCs. Looked up from germline, CDR1 is ENHRY and CDR2 is SYGVKD. Trimming left V 8 bases short and J 8 bases short, with 12 bases between. The CDR3 loop spans 12 amino acids. Arm-PCR of CDR3 regions and iRepertoire HTBI primers were used to build TCR beta libraries. TCRdb reprocessed the multiplex PCR reads with MiXCR, giving one entry per CDR3 protein. There are 350,000 to 550,000 distinct CDR3 sequences in the sample; about 15% occur only once, and 16% lies in the top ten. This clonotype was seen a handful of times. These data were also reused for a study on T cells in Graves' hyperthyroidism and ophthalmopathy.

The source is a woman aged 30 to 39 with Graves disease. This specimen consisted of peripheral blood mononuclear cells (PBMCs), obtained at new diagnosis, from a patient treated with antithyroid drugs. The chain recombines TRBV10-3 with TRBJ1-4, with D hard to call. CDR3 region: CAIGSGGEKLFF. DNA of the CDR3: TGTGCCATCGGAAGTGGTGGCGAAAAACTGTTTTTT.